This T cell receptor beta chain was obtained from a study of CD8+ T cells in alopecia areata. Following RNA extraction, reverse transcription yielded cDNA that acted as the sequencing template. The repertoire was sequenced with immunoSEQ multiplex PCR; TCRdb's copy has only in-frame clones and lacks some. This sample has roughly 120,000 clones, with roughly 50% found just once. Treatment meaning: oral pan-JAK inhibitor, 5-10 mg twice daily. PBMCs yielded sorted CD4+ and CD8+ T cells. Germline loops: CDR1 SGHTA, CDR2 FQGNSA. V was cut by 5 bases and J by 6 bases, with 21 bases left in between. CDR3 length: 16 residues.

The clonotype comes from a human donor with alopecia areata. The gene calls are TRBV7-2 and TRBJ2-3; D may be TRBD2 (7 bases). The sequencing used CD8+ T cells sorted from blood, collected at week 4, from a patient treated with tofacitinib. The chain's CDR3 is CASSEVAGAPSDTQYF. The CDR3 DNA reads as TGTGCCAGCAGCGAGGTGGCGGGGGCGCCGAGCGATACGCAGTATTTT.